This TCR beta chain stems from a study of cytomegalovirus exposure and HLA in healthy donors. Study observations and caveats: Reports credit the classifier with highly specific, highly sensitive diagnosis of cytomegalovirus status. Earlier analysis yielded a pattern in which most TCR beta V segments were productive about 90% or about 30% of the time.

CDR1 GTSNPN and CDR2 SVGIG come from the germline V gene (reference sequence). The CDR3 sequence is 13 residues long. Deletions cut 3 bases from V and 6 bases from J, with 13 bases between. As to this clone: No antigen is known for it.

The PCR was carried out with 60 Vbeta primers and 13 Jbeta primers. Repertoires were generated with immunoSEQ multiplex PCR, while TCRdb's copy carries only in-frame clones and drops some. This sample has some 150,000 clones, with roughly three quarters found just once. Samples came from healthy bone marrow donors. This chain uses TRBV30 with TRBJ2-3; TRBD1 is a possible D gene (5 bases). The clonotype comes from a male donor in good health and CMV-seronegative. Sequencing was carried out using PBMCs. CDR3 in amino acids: CAWSPQGPDTQYF. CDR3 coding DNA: TGTGCCTGGAGCCCCCAGGGTCCGGATACGCAGTATTTT.